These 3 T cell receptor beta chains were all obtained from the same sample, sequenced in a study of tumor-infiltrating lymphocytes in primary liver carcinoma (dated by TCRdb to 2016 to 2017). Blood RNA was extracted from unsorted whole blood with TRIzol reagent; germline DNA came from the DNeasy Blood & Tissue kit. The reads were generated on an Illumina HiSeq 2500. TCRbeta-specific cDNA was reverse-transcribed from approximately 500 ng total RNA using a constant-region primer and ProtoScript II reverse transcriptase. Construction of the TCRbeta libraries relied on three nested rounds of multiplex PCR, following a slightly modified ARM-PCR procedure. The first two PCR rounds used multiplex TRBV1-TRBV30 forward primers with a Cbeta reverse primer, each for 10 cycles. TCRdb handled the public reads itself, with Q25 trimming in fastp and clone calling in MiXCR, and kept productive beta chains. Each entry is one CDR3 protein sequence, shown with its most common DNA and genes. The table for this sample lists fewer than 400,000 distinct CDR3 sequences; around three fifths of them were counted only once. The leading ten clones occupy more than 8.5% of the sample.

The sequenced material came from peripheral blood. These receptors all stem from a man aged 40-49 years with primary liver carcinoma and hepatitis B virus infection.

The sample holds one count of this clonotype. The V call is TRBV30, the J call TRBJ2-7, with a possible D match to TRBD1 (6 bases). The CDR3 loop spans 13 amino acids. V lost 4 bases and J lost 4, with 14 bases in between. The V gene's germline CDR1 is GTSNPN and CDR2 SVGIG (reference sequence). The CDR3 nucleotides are TGTGCCTGGAAACGGGACACTGGATACGAGCAGTACTTC. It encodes CAWKRDTGYEQYF. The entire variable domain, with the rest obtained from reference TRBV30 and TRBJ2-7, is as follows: SQTIHQWPATLVQPVGSPLSLECTVEGTSNPNLYWYRQAAGRGLQLLFYSVGIGQISSEVPQNLSASRPQDRQFILSSKKLLLSDSGFYLCAWKRDTGYEQYFGPGTRLTVT.

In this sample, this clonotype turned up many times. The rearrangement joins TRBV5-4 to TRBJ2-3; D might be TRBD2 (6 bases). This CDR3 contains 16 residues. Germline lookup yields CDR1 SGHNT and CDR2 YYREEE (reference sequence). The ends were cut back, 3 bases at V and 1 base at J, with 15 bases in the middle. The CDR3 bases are TGTGCCAGCAGCTCGCCCCAGCGGGCTGGCACAGATACGCAGTATTTT. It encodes CASSSPQRAGTDTQYF.

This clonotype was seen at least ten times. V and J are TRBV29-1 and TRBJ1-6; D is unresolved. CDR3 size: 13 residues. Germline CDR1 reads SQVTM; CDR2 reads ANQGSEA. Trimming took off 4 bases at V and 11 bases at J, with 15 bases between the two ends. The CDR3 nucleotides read TGCAGCGTTGGAATGGGAGGAGAGACACCCCTCCACTTT. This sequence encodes CSVGMGGETPLHF.